These 28 T cell receptor beta chains were all obtained from the same sample, sequenced in a study of blood T cell repertoires in COVID-19. Sequencing used immunoSEQ multiplex PCR; TCRdb keeps in-frame clones, though not all of them. The table includes roughly 170,000 clones, more than 65% detected once. Input material: peripheral blood. The receptors were sampled from a woman aged 55-70 years with COVID-19, enrolled during active disease.

V usage is TRBV5-1 and J usage is TRBJ2-2; maybe TRBD2 (6 bases). V was cut by 0 bases and J by 2 bases, with 11 bases left in between. Germline loops: CDR1 SGHRS, CDR2 YFSETQ. CDR3 size: 16 residues. The CDR3 here is CASSLVRGTNTGELFF. DNA of the CDR3: TGCGCCAGCAGCTTGGTTCGGGGGACCAACACCGGGGAGCTGTTTTTT.

The chain employs TRBV28 and TRBJ1-3; tentatively, D is TRBD1 (5 bases). The CDR3 loop spans 12 amino acids. The ends were cut back, 6 bases at V and 2 bases at J, with 5 bases in the middle. Germline CDR1 MDHEN, CDR2 SYDVKM. In DNA, the CDR3 is TGTGCCAGCAGGGGGCCTGGAAACACCATATATTTT. It encodes CASRGPGNTIYF.

The DNA for the CDR3 is TGTGCCAGCAGCTTAGCGCGATTTGGGGCGTTTAATGAAAAACTGTTTTTT. As protein: CASSLARFGAFNEKLFF. J is TRBJ1-4 and V is TRBV7-9, with D maybe TRBD1 (5 bases). CDR3 size: 17 residues. Germline CDR1 is SEHNR and CDR2 is FQNEAQ (reference sequence). Trimming took off 0 bases at V and 4 bases at J, with 15 bases between the two ends.

This clone was found a few times. The CDR3 loop reads CASSSHGNEKLFF. CDR3 nucleotide sequence: TGTGCCAGCAGCTCCCACGGGAATGAAAAACTGTTTTTT. The chain carries TRBV11-2 and TRBJ1-4; D remains unclear. Germline lookup yields CDR1 SGHAT and CDR2 FQNNGV. This CDR3 region has 13 residues. V lost 4 bases to trimming and J lost 5 bases, with 8 bases between them.

The chain joins TRBV11-2 to TRBJ2-4; TRBD1 matches 9 bases. Germline assignment: CDR1 SGHAT and CDR2 FQNNGV. There are 17 residues in the CDR3. Unmatched junction bases numbered 8, after V lost 3 bases and J lost 2 bases. The CDR3 region has the DNA TGTGCCAGCAGCTTTTCCGGGACAGGGACGACCAAAAACATTCAGTACTTC. Its translation: CASSFSGTGTTKNIQYF.

The V gene is TRBV7-6, the J gene TRBJ2-5, with a tentative D call TRBD2 (6 bases). Trimming took off 5 bases at V and 5 bases at J, with 12 bases between the two ends. The V gene's germline CDR1 is SGHVS and CDR2 FNYEAQ. This CDR3 contains 13 residues. The chain's CDR3 is CASSLGLKETQYF. CDR3 nucleotides: TGTGCCAGCAGCCTAGGACTAAAGGAGACCCAGTACTTC.

This clone was found a few times. The V call is TRBV18, the J call TRBJ2-2; 7 nucleotides align to TRBD1. V dropped 3 bases and J dropped 3; count of bases not matched to a gene: 7. CDR1 is KGHSH, CDR2 LQKENI, per germline. The CDR3 is 16 amino acids. CDR3 DNA: TGTGCCAGCTCACCCCCGACAGGGTGGGACACCGGGGAGCTGTTTTTT. The encoded protein is CASSPPTGWDTGELFF.

The chain joins TRBV6-5 to TRBJ1-5, with D unclear. Germline assignment: CDR1 MNHEY and CDR2 SVGAGI. The V end was cut by 6 bases, the J end by 4 bases, with 16 bases between. The CDR3 length is 15 residues. The CDR3 region is CASSLTRSINQPQHF. The CDR3 nucleotides read TGTGCCAGCAGCCTTACTCGGTCGATTAATCAGCCCCAGCATTTT.

This clone was picked up one time. V and J are TRBV5-1 and TRBJ2-3, with TRBD2 identical over 8 bases. Germline loops: CDR1 SGHRS, CDR2 YFSETQ. CDR3 length equals 15 residues. J was trimmed by 5 bases and V by 0 bases; bases with no gene match: 5. CDR3 in amino acids: CASSLAGGLVDTQYF. CDR3 sequence (DNA): TGCGCCAGCAGCTTGGCGGGGGGGCTCGTAGATACGCAGTATTTT.

The J gene is TRBJ2-1, the V gene TRBV27; 9 positions match TRBD2. Germline V gene data show CDR1 as MNHEY and CDR2 as SMNVEV (reference sequence). The CDR3 spans 13 residues. V gave up 3 bases and J gave up 13 bases; unmatched junction bases: 7. Here the CDR3 reads CASSFSAGGRQFF. CDR3 sequence (DNA): TGTGCCAGCAGTTTCTCTGCGGGGGGGCGTCAGTTCTTC.

CDR3 sequence: CASSQDRGSDEKLFF. CDR3 nucleotides: TGTGCCAGCAGCCAAGATCGGGGATCGGATGAAAAACTGTTTTTT. V gene TRBV3-1 (or the pseudogene TRBV3-2) combines with J gene TRBJ1-4; D is undetermined. The CDR3 loop spans 15 amino acids. The germline gives CDR1 LGHDT, CDR2 YNNKEL (reference sequence). Between the trimmed V and J ends, which lost 0 bases and 6 bases, there was a span of 11 bases.

The chain has TRBV3-1 (or the pseudogene TRBV3-2) and TRBJ2-7; D is perhaps TRBD1 (5 bases). V was cut by 1 base and J by 2 bases, with 9 bases left in between. Germline loops: CDR1 LGHDT, CDR2 YNNKEL (reference sequence). CDR3 length: 14 residues. DNA for the CDR3: TGTGCCAGCAGCCAAGGGGGCGGTACCTACGAGCAGTACTTC. Its protein product is CASSQGGGTYEQYF.

J is TRBJ1-4 and V is TRBV28; maybe TRBD1 (5 bases). Germline CDR1 is MDHEN and CDR2 is SYDVKM. The CDR3 has 14 amino acids. The ends were cut back, 8 bases at V and 8 bases at J, with 18 bases in the middle. The CDR3 nucleotides are TGTGCCAGCGGAGGGGTGAAGGGTGCGGAAAAACTGTTTTTT. Its translation is CASGGVKGAEKLFF.

The chain links TRBV5-6 to TRBJ2-3; 9 bases are shared with TRBD1. CDR1 is SGHDT and CDR2 is YYEEEE in the germline V gene. The CDR3 spans 15 residues. J gave up 3 bases and V 4 bases, and 6 bases lay outside the gene matches. CDR3 protein: CASSGRDRATDTQYF. The CDR3 DNA is TGTGCCAGCAGCGGTCGGGACAGGGCTACAGATACGCAGTATTTT. Combining the CDR3 with reference TRBV5-6 and TRBJ2-3 gives the whole variable domain DAGVTQSPTHLIKTRGQQVTLRCSPKSGHDTVSWYQQALGQGPQFIFQYYEEEERQRGNFPDRFSGHQFPNYSSELNVNALLLGDSALYLCASSGRDRATDTQYFGPGTRLTVL.

This clone appeared a few times. The chain couples TRBV28 to TRBJ1-1; D gene ambiguous. The CDR3 extends over 15 amino acids. With 5 bases removed from V and 4 bases from J, the gap between germline ends came to 17 bases. Germline V lookup: CDR1 MDHEN, CDR2 SYDVKM. The CDR3 spells CASSPPRGLSTEAFF. CDR3 DNA sequence: TGTGCCAGCAGTCCTCCTCGGGGATTGAGCACTGAAGCTTTCTTT. Together with reference TRBV28 and TRBJ1-1, the CDR3 gives the full variable domain: DVKVTQSSRYLVKRTGEKVFLECVQDMDHENMFWYRQDPGLGLRLIYFSYDVKMKEKGDIPEGYSVSREKKERFSLILESASTNQTSMYLCASSPPRGLSTEAFFGQGTRLTVV.

The rearrangement links TRBV27 to TRBJ1-5; perhaps TRBD1 as D (5 bases). Between the trimmed V and J ends, which lost 6 bases and 2 bases, there was a span of 8 bases. Germline V CDR1 and CDR2: MNHEY, SMNVEV (reference sequence). The CDR3 sequence is 13 residues long. The CDR3 protein is CASRGGGNQPQHF. CDR3 in DNA: TGTGCCAGCAGGGGAGGGGGCAATCAGCCCCAGCATTTT.

The rearrangement uses TRBV24-1 and TRBJ2-1, with D perhaps matching TRBD1 (5 bases). Germline V CDR1 and CDR2: KGHDR, SFDVKD. The germline V and J ends were trimmed by 0 bases and 10 bases, with 9 bases remaining between them. The CDR3 runs to 13 residues. The chain's CDR3 is CATSDLARTEQFF. The CDR3 nucleotides are TGTGCCACCAGTGATTTGGCCCGGACAGAGCAGTTCTTC.

On this clone: Other DNA sequences from this sample encode an identical CDR3 as well. The chain is built from TRBV19 and TRBJ2-3; 7 nucleotides line up with TRBD1. The V segment lost 3 bases and the J segment 0 bases; nucleotides outside the gene matches: 0. The germline gives CDR1 LNHDA, CDR2 SQIVND (reference sequence). The CDR3 length is 14 residues. The CDR3 DNA follows: TGTGCCAGTAGTATGGGACAGAGCACAGATACGCAGTATTTT. As protein: CASSMGQSTDTQYF.

V gene TRBV6-5 combines with J gene TRBJ1-4; 8 nucleotides line up with TRBD1. CDR3 length: 15 residues. Germline V CDR1 and CDR2: MNHEY, SVGAGI. With V trimmed by 7 bases and J by 7 bases, 11 bases remained unmatched. The CDR3 DNA sequence: TGTGCCAGCAATCCCCACAGGGGGGAGGGTGAAAAACTGTTTTTT. Protein product: CASNPHRGEGEKLFF.

The V gene is TRBV6-5, the J gene TRBJ1-3; 8 nucleotides align to TRBD1. The CDR3 loop spans 14 amino acids. CDR1 MNHEY and CDR2 SVGAGI come from the germline V gene. V lost 6 bases and J lost 4; bases outside the gene matches: 5. As DNA, the CDR3 is TGTGCCAGCAGCCCGGACAGGGACGGAAACACCATATATTTT. Protein sequence: CASSPDRDGNTIYF.

The sample holds one count of this clone. The chain recombines TRBV24-1 with TRBJ2-1; possible D gene TRBD2, 6 bases. This CDR3 region has 16 residues. From germline, CDR1 is KGHDR and CDR2 SFDVKD. The V and J ends lost 4 bases and 0 bases respectively, with 12 bases between them. The CDR3 loop is CATSDPRGGSYNEQFF. CDR3 nucleotide sequence: TGTGCCACCAGTGACCCGAGGGGAGGCTCCTACAATGAGCAGTTCTTC.

V usage is TRBV5-1 and J usage is TRBJ2-1; D is perhaps TRBD2 (6 bases). In germline, CDR1 is SGHRS, CDR2 YFSETQ. This CDR3 has 20 residues. Trimming pared 3 bases from V and 0 bases from J, leaving 25 bases between. CDR3 bases: TGCGCCAGCAGCTCACATACGGCAGCGGGCCATGATAACTCCTACAATGAGCAGTTCTTC. This sequence encodes CASSSHTAAGHDNSYNEQFF.

The rearrangement uses TRBV29-1 and TRBJ2-1, with 7 bases matching TRBD2. CDR3 length: 15 amino acids. CDR1 SQVTM and CDR2 ANQGSEA come from the germline V gene. With V trimmed by 7 bases and J by 10 bases, 19 bases remained unmatched. CDR3 loop: CSGRIAGRASGEQFF. The CDR3 bases are TGCAGCGGCCGGATAGCGGGTCGGGCGTCCGGCGAGCAGTTCTTC.

The chain employs TRBV5-1 and TRBJ2-5, with a tentative D call TRBD1 (5 bases). Trimming stripped 2 bases from V and 5 bases from J, with 13 bases between. Per the germline V gene, CDR1 is SGHRS and CDR2 is YFSETQ. The CDR3 sequence is 14 residues long. The CDR3: CASSFGQGRETQYF. The DNA of the CDR3 is TGCGCCAGCAGCTTCGGGCAGGGCAGGGAGACCCAGTACTTC.

CDR3 sequence reads: CASSERPSGGPDTQYF. Here the CDR3 DNA reads TGTGCCAGCAGCGAGAGGCCTAGCGGGGGTCCAGATACGCAGTATTTT. This sequence joins TRBV5-4 and TRBJ2-3; 10 positions agree with TRBD2. The germline CDR1 and CDR2 sequences are SGHNT and YYREEE (reference sequence). This CDR3 has 16 residues. J gave up 4 bases and V 4 bases, and 9 bases lay outside the gene matches.

The V call is TRBV28, the J call TRBJ1-2; D is perhaps TRBD1 (6 bases). V shed 6 bases and J shed 5 bases, with 19 bases lying between them. CDR1 MDHEN and CDR2 SYDVKM come from the germline V gene. The CDR3 has 15 residues. The CDR3, as DNA: TGTGCCAGCAGCAGCGGACTAGGGGACATATATGGCTACACCTTC. Translated, it gives CASSSGLGDIYGYTF.

The chain employs TRBV5-1 and TRBJ2-1; 13 bases are shared with TRBD2. The CDR3 has 17 residues. Germline trimming cut 4 bases from V and 5 bases from J; bases unmatched to any gene: 9. Germline V gene sequence: CDR1 SGHRS, CDR2 YFSETQ. The CDR3: CASSPRLAGGLNNEQFF. As DNA, the CDR3 is TGCGCCAGCAGCCCGAGACTAGCGGGGGGCCTAAACAATGAGCAGTTCTTC.

The chain uses TRBV7-3 and TRBJ2-7; 7 bases map to TRBD2. The CDR3 is 14 residues long. Trimming at V came to 5 bases and at J to 2 bases, leaving 6 bases not matched to a gene. Germline-derived CDR1 and CDR2 are SGHTA and FQGTGA. CDR3 residues: CASSRLAGPYEQYF. The CDR3 bases are TGTGCCAGCAGCCGACTAGCTGGCCCCTACGAGCAGTACTTC.